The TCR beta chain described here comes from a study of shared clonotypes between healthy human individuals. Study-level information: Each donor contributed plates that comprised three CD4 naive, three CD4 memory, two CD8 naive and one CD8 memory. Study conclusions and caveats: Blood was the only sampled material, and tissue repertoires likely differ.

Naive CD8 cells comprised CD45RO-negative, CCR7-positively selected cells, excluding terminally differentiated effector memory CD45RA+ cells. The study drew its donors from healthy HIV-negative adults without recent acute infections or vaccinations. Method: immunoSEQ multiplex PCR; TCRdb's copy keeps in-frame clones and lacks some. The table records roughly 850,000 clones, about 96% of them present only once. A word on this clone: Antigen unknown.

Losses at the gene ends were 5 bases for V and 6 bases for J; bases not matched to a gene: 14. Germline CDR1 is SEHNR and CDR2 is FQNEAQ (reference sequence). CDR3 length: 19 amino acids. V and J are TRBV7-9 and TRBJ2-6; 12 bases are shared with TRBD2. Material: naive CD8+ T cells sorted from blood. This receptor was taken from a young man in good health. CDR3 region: CASSTPGPSGRDVANVLTF. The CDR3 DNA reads TGTGCCAGCAGCACCCCGGGGCCTAGCGGGAGGGACGTGGCCAACGTCCTGACTTTC.